Detailed here is one T cell receptor (beta chain). The sample originates from a study of response to subunit inactivated influenza vaccine. TCRdb itself ran the RT-PCR reads through MiXCR, one entry per CDR3 protein. The sample has 530,000 or so distinct CDR3 sequences; 14% are singletons. Trimming removed 1 base at V and 1 base at J, with 13 bases between. The CDR3 covers 15 residues. From germline, CDR1 is DFQATT and CDR2 SNEGSKA (reference sequence). The rearrangement joins TRBV20-1 to TRBJ2-5; D remains unclear. The sequence came from a man aged 50 or older who received an inactivated influenza vaccine. Specimen: PBMCs from blood, collected approximately 12 days after vaccination. The CDR3 coding sequence is TGCAGTGCTAGAGGCCACCTCGCCCTCCAAGAGACCCAGTACTTC. Residues: CSARGHLALQETQYF.